What follows are 10 T cell receptor beta chains derived from one specimen sequenced in a study of T cell responses to AZD1222 COVID-19 vaccine. TCRdb's copy holds only in-frame clones and misses some; the assay was immunoSEQ multiplex PCR. This sample has 150,000 to 180,000 clones, with about nine tenths found just once. This specimen was peripheral blood, taken on day 0 of MenACWY control vaccination. These receptor sequences come from an adult in good health.

The V gene is TRBV15, the J gene TRBJ2-2; maybe TRBD1 (6 bases). Looked up from germline, CDR1 is LNHNV and CDR2 is YYDKDF (reference sequence). V gave up 0 bases and J gave up 7 bases, with 9 bases separating them. The CDR3 extends over 14 amino acids. CDR3 residues: CATSRDQGSGELFF. CDR3 nucleotide sequence: TGTGCCACCAGCAGAGATCAGGGGAGCGGGGAGCTGTTTTTT.

V gene TRBV5-6 combines with J gene TRBJ1-5; unclear D gene. The CDR3 has 12 residues. Trimming took off 0 bases at V and 8 bases at J, with 6 bases between the two ends. Germline V gene lookup returns CDR1 SGHDT and CDR2 YYEEEE. CDR3 in DNA: TGTGCCAGCAGCTTGGGTTCAGAGCCCCAGCATTTT. Translation: CASSLGSEPQHF. Based on the CDR3 plus reference TRBV5-6 and TRBJ1-5, the full variable domain is DAGVTQSPTHLIKTRGQQVTLRCSPKSGHDTVSWYQQALGQGPQFIFQYYEEEERQRGNFPDRFSGHQFPNYSSELNVNALLLGDSALYLCASSLGSEPQHFGDGTRLSIL.

The V gene is TRBV4-2, the J gene TRBJ2-3, with 10 bases fitting TRBD1. Looked up from germline, CDR1 is LGHNA and CDR2 is YNFKEQ. The junction had 4 bases not matched to a gene; V was cut back by 0 bases and J by 1 base. The CDR3 runs 17 residues. CDR3 sequence (DNA): TGTGCCAGCAGCCAAGATTCGGGGACAGGGGGCACAGATACGCAGTATTTT. It specifies CASSQDSGTGGTDTQYF.

The J gene is TRBJ1-4, the V gene TRBV5-1, with D uncertain. The CDR3 covers 14 residues. The V gene lost 3 bases and the J gene lost 0 bases, with 6 bases spanning the gap. CDR1 is SGHRS, CDR2 YFSETQ, per germline. The CDR3 is CASSSSATNEKLFF. The CDR3 nucleotides are TGCGCCAGCAGCTCGTCCGCAACTAATGAAAAACTGTTTTTT.

The chain has TRBV6-5 and TRBJ2-2; 8 bases are a match to TRBD1. With 4 bases clipped from V and 4 bases from J, the junction kept 8 bases outside the gene matches. The germline gives CDR1 MNHEY, CDR2 SVGAGI. The CDR3 consists of 16 residues. CDR3 bases: TGTGCCAGCAGTTCCCGGACAGGGTGGGCCACCGGGGAGCTGTTTTTT. Translating gives CASSSRTGWATGELFF.

This chain connects TRBV6-5 to TRBJ2-2; TRBD2 agrees at 7 bases. This CDR3 has 14 amino acids. Germline values: CDR1 MNHEY, CDR2 SVGAGI. V trimming: 7 bases; J trimming: 5 bases; junction bases outside the gene matches: 7. Written as DNA, the CDR3 is TGTGCCAGCACCGATCTGGGGGGGACCGGGGAGCTGTTTTTT. Its protein is CASTDLGGTGELFF.

The chain combines TRBV7-8 with TRBJ1-5; D gene unclear. The CDR3 runs to 19 residues. The ends were cut back, 2 bases at V and 0 bases at J, with 20 bases in the middle. Germline V gene data show CDR1 as SGHVS and CDR2 as FQNEAQ. The CDR3 nucleotides read TGTGCCAGCAGCTTAACTACCGGGAGCAGAGCTGCTAGCAATCAGCCCCAGCATTTT. Residues: CASSLTTGSRAASNQPQHF. The whole variable domain, remainder taken from reference TRBV7-8 and TRBJ1-5, is GAGVSQSPRYKVAKRGQDVALRCDPISGHVSLFWYQQALGQGPEFLTYFQNEAQLDKSGLPSDRFFAERPEGSVSTLKIQRTQQEDSAVYLCASSLTTGSRAASNQPQHFGDGTRLSIL.

The V gene is TRBV7-9, the J gene TRBJ1-2; 9 nucleotides line up with TRBD1. Germline CDR1 reads SEHNR; CDR2 reads FQNEAQ (reference sequence). This CDR3 has 17 amino acids. V shed 6 bases, J shed 4 bases, and the junction held 15 bases outside the gene matches. The CDR3 here is CASRGWGQGKRGYGYTF. CDR3 nucleotide sequence: TGTGCCAGCAGAGGATGGGGACAGGGTAAAAGAGGCTATGGCTACACCTTC.

This chain links TRBV9 with TRBJ2-7; 12 bases match TRBD1. The CDR3 has 14 amino acids. The germline V gene has CDR1 SGDLS and CDR2 YYNGEE. V was clipped by 4 bases and J by 6 bases; unmatched bases: 5. The chain's CDR3 is CASSPPGQGAEQYF. In nucleotides, the CDR3 is TGTGCCAGCAGCCCCCCGGGACAGGGGGCCGAGCAGTACTTC.

The J gene is TRBJ2-2, the V gene TRBV28; 7 positions agree with TRBD2. Germline CDR1 reads MDHEN; CDR2 reads SYDVKM. The junction had 9 bases not matched to a gene; V was cut back by 6 bases and J by 5 bases. The length of the CDR3 is 15 residues. CDR3 nucleotides: TGTGCCAGCAGGTCGGGGAGGGAAAGGACCGGGGAGCTGTTTTTT. This gives the protein CASRSGRERTGELFF.